This T cell receptor (beta chain) is drawn from a study of identical twins. General study findings and limits: Whereas memory repertoires showed no such difference, abundant cord blood beta clonotypes carried fewer insertions. Model-predicted out-of-frame TCR alpha sharing fell below observed values in monozygotic twins.

With no exceptions, donors were healthy Caucasians. This clonotype was seen ten or more times. Its antigen is still unknown. This CDR3 is 13 amino acids long. V was cut by 5 bases and J by 5 bases, with 10 bases left in between. Germline CDR1 MDHEN, CDR2 SYDVKM. Addition of a universal primer site occurred through template switching, and cDNA carried unique molecular identifiers. One entry per CDR3 protein, called by TCRdb with MiXCR from the 5' RACE reads. The sample holds some 500,000 distinct CDR3 sequences, just under 10% seen once. The data were also submitted as part of a second study, on yellow fever vaccine responses in identical twins.

This TCR derives from a young woman in good health. V and J are TRBV28 and TRBJ2-1; D call uncertain. The sample consisted of PBMCs. The CDR3 region has the DNA TGTGCCAGCAGTAAGGACGGCCACAATGAGCAGTTCTTC. Amino acids: CASSKDGHNEQFF. The complete variable domain, with remaining parts taken from reference TRBV28 and TRBJ2-1, reads DVKVTQSSRYLVKRTGEKVFLECVQDMDHENMFWYRQDPGLGLRLIYFSYDVKMKEKGDIPEGYSVSREKKERFSLILESASTNQTSMYLCASSKDGHNEQFFGPGTRLTVL.